The rows below give T cell receptor beta chains drawn from one sample of a study of cytomegalovirus exposure and HLA in healthy donors. Method: immunoSEQ multiplex PCR; TCRdb's copy keeps in-frame clones and lacks some. The table records about 110,000 clones, around 80% of them present only once. Sequenced: PBMCs. The receptors derive from a man aged 25-45 years in good health and CMV-seropositive. Each CDR3 is given with its conserved first and last residue. The D gene is left open where the match is weak. Clone sizes are given selectively: once, few, many, or a class where the clone is expanded.

V: TRBV5-7
J: TRBJ2-6
size: NA
D: TRBD1
CDR3: CASWGRQGIAAGANVLTF
DNA: TGTGCCAGCTGGGGGAGACAGGGAATCGCAGCTGGGGCCAACGTCCTGACTTTC

V: TRBV5-1
J: TRBJ1-5
size: few
D: TRBD1
CDR3: CASSIDRDQPQHF
DNA: TGCGCCAGCAGCATCGACAGGGATCAGCCCCAGCATTTT

V: TRBV2
J: TRBJ2-2
size: NA
D: NA
CDR3: CASSRDSTGELFF
DNA: TGTGCCAGCAGCAGGGATTCTACCGGGGAGCTGTTTTTT

V: TRBV19
J: TRBJ1-4
size: few
D: TRBD1
CDR3: CASALQGVDEKLFF
DNA: TGTGCCAGTGCATTACAGGGGGTCGATGAAAAACTGTTTTTT

V: TRBV7-3
J: TRBJ2-1
size: NA
D: TRBD2
CDR3: CASSPKGTSGGSDEQFF
DNA: TGTGCCAGCAGCCCCAAGGGGACTAGCGGGGGGTCGGATGAGCAGTTCTTC

V: TRBV11-2
J: TRBJ2-7
size: NA
D: TRBD1
CDR3: CASSARQGGEQYF
DNA: TGTGCCAGCAGCGCAAGACAGGGGGGCGAGCAGTACTTC

V: TRBV5-8
J: TRBJ1-5
size: few
D: NA
CDR3: CASSLVQGGGHF
DNA: TGTGCCAGCAGCTTGGTTCAAGGCGGTGGCCATTTT

V: TRBV19
J: TRBJ2-5
size: NA
D: NA
CDR3: CASSITGQETQYF
DNA: TGTGCCAGTAGTATCACAGGGCAAGAGACCCAGTACTTC

V: TRBV13
J: TRBJ2-1
size: NA
D: TRBD1
CDR3: CASREAVTGIKHEQFF
DNA: TGTGCCAGCAGAGAGGCCGTGACAGGGATAAAGCATGAGCAGTTCTTC

V: TRBV18
J: TRBJ1-2
size: NA
D: NA
CDR3: CASSPTREYGYTF
DNA: TGTGCCAGCTCACCAACTCGAGAATATGGCTACACCTTC

V: TRBV7-9
J: TRBJ1-2
size: NA
D: NA
CDR3: CASSTSRVANYGYTF
DNA: TGTGCCAGCAGCACAAGCAGGGTAGCTAACTATGGCTACACCTTC

V: TRBV5-5
J: TRBJ2-7
size: few
D: NA
CDR3: CASSLRGTGSPYEQYF
DNA: TGTGCCAGCAGCTTGAGGGGAACAGGAAGCCCCTACGAGCAGTACTTC

V: TRBV6-6
J: TRBJ2-5
size: few
D: TRBD2
CDR3: CASSSWTSGKETQYF
DNA: TGTGCCAGCAGCTCCTGGACTAGCGGGAAAGAGACCCAGTACTTC

V: TRBV27
J: TRBJ1-2
size: NA
D: NA
CDR3: CASSFGGAGGGYTF
DNA: TGTGCCAGCAGTTTCGGGGGGGCTGGAGGGGGCTACACCTTC

V: TRBV28
J: TRBJ1-2
size: NA
D: NA
CDR3: CASSLTGYGYTF
DNA: TGTGCCAGCAGTTTAACGGGCTATGGCTACACCTTC

V: TRBV2
J: TRBJ2-2
size: NA
D: TRBD2
CDR3: CASSGTRNTGELFF
DNA: TGTGCCAGCAGCGGGACTAGGAACACCGGGGAGCTGTTTTTT

V: TRBV11-1
J: TRBJ2-4
size: NA
D: TRBD1
CDR3: CASSSPRDRGQLAKNIQYF
DNA: TGTGCCAGCAGCTCGCCCCGGGACAGGGGGCAACTAGCCAAAAACATTCAGTACTTC

V: TRBV6-1
J: TRBJ1-5
size: NA
D: NA
CDR3: CASSIAGNSNQPQHF
DNA: TGTGCCAGCAGCATCGCCGGGAATAGCAATCAGCCCCAGCATTTT

V: TRBV30
J: TRBJ2-7
size: NA
D: TRBD2
CDR3: CAWRGGTLEQYF
DNA: TGTGCCTGGAGGGGGGGGACTCTCGAGCAGTACTTC

V: TRBV27
J: TRBJ2-5
size: NA
D: NA
CDR3: CASSPARGAVETQYF
DNA: TGTGCCAGCAGTCCCGCACGGGGGGCCGTGGAGACCCAGTACTTC

V: TRBV11-2
J: TRBJ2-5
size: NA
D: TRBD2
CDR3: CASSSRTSGIQETQYF
DNA: TGTGCCAGCAGCTCCCGGACTAGCGGGATCCAAGAGACCCAGTACTTC

V: TRBV6-5
J: TRBJ2-3
size: NA
D: TRBD2
CDR3: CASSYTGLAHTDTQYF
DNA: TGTGCCAGCAGTTACACGGGACTAGCCCACACAGATACGCAGTATTTT

V: TRBV6-1
J: TRBJ2-1
size: NA
D: NA
CDR3: CASKASSYNEQFF
DNA: TGTGCCAGCAAAGCAAGCTCCTACAATGAGCAGTTCTTC

V: TRBV6-5
J: TRBJ2-7
size: NA
D: NA
CDR3: CASSDGLGSYEQYF
DNA: TGTGCCAGCAGTGATGGTCTAGGATCCTACGAGCAGTACTTC

V: TRBV5-4
J: TRBJ1-6
size: NA
D: NA
CDR3: CASSLWQAGSPLHF
DNA: TGTGCCAGCAGCTTGTGGCAGGCGGGATCACCCCTCCACTTT

V: TRBV5-1
J: TRBJ1-1
size: NA
D: NA
CDR3: CASSLAGHDKAFF
DNA: TGCGCCAGCAGCTTGGCAGGGCACGATAAAGCTTTCTTT

V: TRBV11-2
J: TRBJ1-4
size: NA
D: NA
CDR3: CASSLVIGEGEKLFF
DNA: TGTGCCAGCAGCTTAGTCATCGGGGAAGGTGAAAAACTGTTTTTT

V: TRBV4-1
J: TRBJ2-7
size: NA
D: TRBD1
CDR3: CASSQQGQLEQYF
DNA: TGCGCCAGCAGCCAACAGGGACAGCTCGAGCAGTACTTC

V: TRBV6-1
J: TRBJ1-1
size: NA
D: NA
CDR3: CASSSSWTAEAFF
DNA: TGTGCCAGCAGTTCCTCCTGGACAGCTGAAGCTTTCTTT

V: TRBV5-4
J: TRBJ2-5
size: NA
D: TRBD2
CDR3: CASSSSGLAGGVETQYF
DNA: TGTGCCAGCAGCTCCTCCGGACTAGCGGGAGGCGTGGAGACCCAGTACTTC

V: TRBV5-4
J: TRBJ1-2
size: NA
D: NA
CDR3: CASSLEHLYGYTF
DNA: TGTGCCAGCAGCTTGGAGCATCTCTATGGCTACACCTTC

V: TRBV2
J: TRBJ2-5
size: NA
D: NA
CDR3: CASRPTYQETQYF
DNA: TGTGCCAGCAGACCTACGTACCAAGAGACCCAGTACTTC